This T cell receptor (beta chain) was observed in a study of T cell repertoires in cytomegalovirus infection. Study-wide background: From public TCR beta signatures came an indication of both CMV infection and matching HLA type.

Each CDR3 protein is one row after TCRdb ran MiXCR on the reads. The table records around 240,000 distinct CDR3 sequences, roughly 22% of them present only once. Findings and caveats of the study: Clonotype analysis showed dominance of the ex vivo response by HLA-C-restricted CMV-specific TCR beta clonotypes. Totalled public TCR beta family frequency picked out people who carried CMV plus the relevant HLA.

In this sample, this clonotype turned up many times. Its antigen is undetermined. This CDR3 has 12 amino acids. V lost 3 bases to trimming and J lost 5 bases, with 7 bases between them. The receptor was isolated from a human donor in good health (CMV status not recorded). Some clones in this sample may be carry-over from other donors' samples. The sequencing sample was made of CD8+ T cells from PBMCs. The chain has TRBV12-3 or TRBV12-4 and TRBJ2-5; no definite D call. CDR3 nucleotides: TGTGCCAGCAGTTTCTTGGGGGAGACCCAGTACTTC. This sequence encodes CASSFLGETQYF.